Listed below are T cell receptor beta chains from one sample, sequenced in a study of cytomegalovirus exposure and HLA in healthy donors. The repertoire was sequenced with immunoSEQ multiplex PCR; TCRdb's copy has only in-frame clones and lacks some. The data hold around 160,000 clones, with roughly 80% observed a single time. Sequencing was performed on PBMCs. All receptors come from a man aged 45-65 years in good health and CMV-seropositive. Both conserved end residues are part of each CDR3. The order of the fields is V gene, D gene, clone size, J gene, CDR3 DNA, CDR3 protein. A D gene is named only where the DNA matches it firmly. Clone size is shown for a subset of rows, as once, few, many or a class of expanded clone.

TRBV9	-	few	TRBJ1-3	TGTGCCAGCAGCGTAGACCGGGGTGAAGTTGGAAACACCATATATTTT	CASSVDRGEVGNTIYF
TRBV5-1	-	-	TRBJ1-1	TGCGCCAGCAGCCCCGGTCGGGACTCTAAGGACACTGAAGCTTTCTTT	CASSPGRDSKDTEAFF
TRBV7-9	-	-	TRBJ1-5	TGTGCCAGCAGCTTTGGTCAGGGTGGGCAGCCCCAGCATTTT	CASSFGQGGQPQHF
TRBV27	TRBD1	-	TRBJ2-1	TGTGCCAGCAGTTATACAGGGGGCTCCTACAATGAGCAGTTCTTC	CASSYTGGSYNEQFF
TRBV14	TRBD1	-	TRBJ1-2	TGTGCCAGCAGCCGAACAGGGGGTCAGGGAGGCTATGGCTACACCTTC	CASSRTGGQGGYGYTF
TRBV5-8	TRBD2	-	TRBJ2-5	TGTGCCAGCAGCTTGACGGTGCTAGCGGACCAAGAGACCCAGTACTTC	CASSLTVLADQETQYF
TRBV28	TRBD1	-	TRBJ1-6	TGTGCCAGCGGGGACAGGCGACCCTATAATTCACCCCTCCACTTT	CASGDRRPYNSPLHF
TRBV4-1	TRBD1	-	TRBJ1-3	TGCGCCAGCAGCCAAGGAGACAGGGCTGTTACATATGGAAACACCATATATTTT	CASSQGDRAVTYGNTIYF
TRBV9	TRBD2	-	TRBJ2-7	TGTGCCAGCAGCTCCCGGGGGGGGGATGGGCAGTACTTC	CASSSRGGDGQYF
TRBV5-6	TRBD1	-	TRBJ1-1	TGTGCCAGCCACGACAGGGGGCGAAACACTGAAGCTTTCTTT	CASHDRGRNTEAFF
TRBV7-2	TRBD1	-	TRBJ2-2	TGTGCCAGCAGCTTAACGGGTTCCAGGGGGTATTACGCCGGGGAGCTGTTTTTT	CASSLTGSRGYYAGELFF
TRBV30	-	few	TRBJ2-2	TGTGCCTGGAGTCGGGGAGATTACACCGGGGAGCTGTTTTTT	CAWSRGDYTGELFF
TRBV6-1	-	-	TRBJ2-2	TGTGCCAGCAGTGAACGATCCGGGGGTATAGGTAGCCGGGAGCTGTTTTTT	CASSERSGGIGSRELFF
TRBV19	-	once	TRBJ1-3	TGTGCCAGTAGTCCCTGGACAGCGAGCTCTGGAAACACCATATATTTT	CASSPWTASSGNTIYF
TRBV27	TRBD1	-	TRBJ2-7	TGTGCCAGCAGTAACCCGGACAGGTCCTACGAGCAGTACTTC	CASSNPDRSYEQYF
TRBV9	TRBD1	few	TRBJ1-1	TGTGCCAGCAGCACAGGACAGGGAGTCACTGAAGCTTTCTTT	CASSTGQGVTEAFF
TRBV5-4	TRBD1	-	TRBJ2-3	TGTGCCAGCAGCTTGACAGGGGGCGTAGATACGCAGTATTTT	CASSLTGGVDTQYF
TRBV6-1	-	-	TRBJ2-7	TGTGCCAGCAGTGTAGGTCTAGCCTACGAGCAGTACTTC	CASSVGLAYEQYF
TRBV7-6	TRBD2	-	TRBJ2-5	TGTGCCAGCAGCTTACAAGCGGGGGGGCGCGAGACCCAGTACTTC	CASSLQAGGRETQYF
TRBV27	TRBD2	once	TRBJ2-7	TGTGCCAGCAGTTTATCCGCTAGCGGAACCTACGAGCAGTACTTC	CASSLSASGTYEQYF
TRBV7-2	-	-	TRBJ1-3	TGTGCCAGCAGTCAACAGGTGGCCTCTGGAAACACCATATATTTT	CASSQQVASGNTIYF
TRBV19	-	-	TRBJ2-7	TGTGCCAGTAGACCACCAGGGTCCTACGAGCAGTACTTC	CASRPPGSYEQYF
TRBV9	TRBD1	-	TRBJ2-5	TGTGCCAGCAGCGTAGTTGATAGGGGGCCTGAGACCCAGTACTTC	CASSVVDRGPETQYF
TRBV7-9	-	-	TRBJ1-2	TGTGCCAGCAGCTTCAGGGCGTTAGGCTACACCTTC	CASSFRALGYTF
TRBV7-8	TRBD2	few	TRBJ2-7	TGTGCCAGCAGCTTGTCAGCGGGGGTAGGCTCCTACGAGCAGTACTTC	CASSLSAGVGSYEQYF
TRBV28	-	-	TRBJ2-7	TGTGCCAGCAGTTTAACCATGAGGGGGGGAGAGCAGTACTTC	CASSLTMRGGEQYF
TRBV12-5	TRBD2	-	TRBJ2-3	TGTGCTAGTGGTTGGAGCGGGGGAGGGACAGATACGCAGTATTTT	CASGWSGGGTDTQYF
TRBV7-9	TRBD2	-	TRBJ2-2	TGTGCCAGCAGCCGTAGCGGGGCCGGGGAGCTGTTTTTT	CASSRSGAGELFF
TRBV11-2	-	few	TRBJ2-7	TGTGCCAGCAGCCTACCCCCTTCGTCCTCCTACGAGCAGTACTTC	CASSLPPSSSYEQYF
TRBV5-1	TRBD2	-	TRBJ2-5	TGCGCCAGCAGCCCCGGGACTAGCGCAGAGACCCAGTACTTC	CASSPGTSAETQYF
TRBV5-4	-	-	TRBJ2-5	TGTGCCAGCAGCTTGGCGGAGACCCAGTACTTC	CASSLAETQYF
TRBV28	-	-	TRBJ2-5	TGTGCCAGCAGCATCCCCCAGGGCCAAGAGACCCAGTACTTC	CASSIPQGQETQYF
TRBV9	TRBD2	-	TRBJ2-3	TGTGCCAGCAGCGTAAGCAGCGGGGGCCGGGATACGCAGTATTTT	CASSVSSGGRDTQYF
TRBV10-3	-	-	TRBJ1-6	TGTGCCATCAGGGGCGCCATTAGCGGCAATTCACCCCTCCACTTT	CAIRGAISGNSPLHF
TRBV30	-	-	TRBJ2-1	TGTGCCTGGAGTGGGGGAGGTAGCGGCCCACTCGAGCAGTTCTTC	CAWSGGGSGPLEQFF